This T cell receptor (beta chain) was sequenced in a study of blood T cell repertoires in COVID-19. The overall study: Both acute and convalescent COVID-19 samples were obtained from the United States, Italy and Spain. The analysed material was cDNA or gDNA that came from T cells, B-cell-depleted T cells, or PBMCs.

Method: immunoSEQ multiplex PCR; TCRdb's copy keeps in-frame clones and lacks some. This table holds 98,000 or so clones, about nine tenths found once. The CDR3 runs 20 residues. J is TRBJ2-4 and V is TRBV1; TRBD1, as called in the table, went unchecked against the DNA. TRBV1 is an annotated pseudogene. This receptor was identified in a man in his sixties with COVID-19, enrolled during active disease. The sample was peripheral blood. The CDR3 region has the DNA TGCACCAGCAGCCAATATACGGACAGGGATCGTGTCATGGCCAAAAACATTCAGTACTTC. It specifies CTSSQYTDRDRVMAKNIQYF.